Listed here are 21 T cell receptor beta chains from one sample, sequenced in a study of Graves' ophthalmopathy and Graves' hyperthyroidism. RNA transcripts were the template, and TCR beta CDR3 regions were amplified from them. The authors performed first-round RT-PCR with HTBI primers and then a second-round multiplex PCR. Using its own MiXCR run on the multiplex PCR reads, TCRdb lists one record per CDR3 protein. The sample holds 240,000 or so distinct CDR3 sequences, roughly 50% seen once. Source material: peripheral blood. The receptors derive from an adult man with Graves' ophthalmopathy.

This clonotype occurred a few times. The gene calls are TRBV24-1 and TRBJ1-1; 7 bases are shared with TRBD1. Trimming cost V 5 bases and J 7 bases; bases outside gene matches: 3. Germline values: CDR1 KGHDR, CDR2 SFDVKD. This CDR3 region has 12 residues. CDR3 bases: TGTGCCACCAGTGCGGGGACAGATGAAGCTTTCTTT. It codes for CATSAGTDEAFF.

This clonotype was seen repeatedly, ten times or more. The chain uses TRBV7-8 and TRBJ2-5; tentative D call: TRBD1 (8 bases). There are 13 residues in the CDR3. Germline V CDR1 and CDR2: SGHVS, FQNEAQ. The germline V and J ends were trimmed by 3 bases and 10 bases, with 15 bases remaining between them. The CDR3 is CASSLDREGNQYF. CDR3 bases: TGTGCCAGCAGCTTGGACAGGGAGGGTAACCAGTACTTC.

The chain carries TRBV15 and TRBJ2-3, with D perhaps matching TRBD2 (6 bases). The V and J ends lost 1 base and 4 bases respectively, with 6 bases between them. Germline CDR1 reads LNHNV; CDR2 reads YYDKDF (reference sequence). The CDR3 has 13 residues. The chain's CDR3 is CATSRGGADTQYF. The CDR3 DNA is TGTGCCACCAGCAGAGGGGGGGCAGATACGCAGTATTTT.

Note on this clonotype: A much larger clone lies a single base off, so this may be a read error. The chain has TRBV29-1 and TRBJ2-5, with D tentatively TRBD1 (6 bases). CDR1 is SQVTM, CDR2 ANQGSEA, per germline. This CDR3 is built from 12 residues. Deletions cut 4 bases from V and 5 bases from J, with 11 bases between. The CDR3 reads CSVGPTGETQYF. In nucleotides, the CDR3 is TGCAGCGTTGGCCCCACAGGGGAGACCCAGTACTTC.

This clonotype was seen a few times. The chain carries TRBV7-9 and TRBJ1-2; D is ambiguous. CDR1 and CDR2 (germline): SEHNR, FQNEAQ (reference sequence). V lost 5 bases and J lost 1, with 11 bases in between. The length of the CDR3 is 14 residues. The CDR3 region is CASSPIGVNYGYTF. The CDR3, as DNA: TGTGCCAGCAGCCCGATCGGGGTTAACTATGGCTACACCTTC.

This clonotype has a handful of counts. CDR3 region: CSARPPGRRVTEAFF. The CDR3, as DNA: TGCAGTGCTAGACCCCCAGGGCGCAGGGTTACTGAAGCTTTCTTT. This chain links TRBV20-1 with TRBJ1-1; D may be TRBD1 (5 bases). Germline assignment: CDR1 DFQATT and CDR2 SNEGSKA (reference sequence). This CDR3 is 15 amino acids long. Trimming pared 2 bases from V and 5 bases from J, leaving 18 bases between.

This sequence joins TRBV12-3 or TRBV12-4 and TRBJ1-1; TRBD1 might be the D (5 bases). This CDR3 comprises 13 residues. V lost 5 bases and J lost 7, with 14 bases in between. This chain's CDR3 is CASSPRGWVEAFF. For the CDR3, the DNA is TGTGCCAGCAGTCCCCGGGGGTGGGTTGAAGCTTTCTTT.

The rearrangement links TRBV29-1 to TRBJ2-1; either TRBD1 or TRBD2 may fit D (5 bases each). Per the germline V gene, CDR1 is SQVTM and CDR2 is ANQGSEA. The CDR3 consists of 15 residues. V was cut by 6 bases and J by 0 bases, with 15 bases left in between. CDR3 region: CSVLGGESSYNEQFF. CDR3 nucleotides: TGCAGCGTCCTTGGGGGAGAGAGCTCCTACAATGAGCAGTTCTTC.

This chain uses TRBV20-1 with TRBJ1-2; 10 nucleotides line up with TRBD1. The CDR3 is 13 residues long. Germline CDR1 reads DFQATT; CDR2 reads SNEGSKA (reference sequence). V shed 3 bases and J 7 bases; nucleotides not matched to a gene: 5. The CDR3 DNA sequence: TGCAGTGCTAGGGACAGGGGGGCTGGTGGCTACACCTTC. Its protein product is CSARDRGAGGYTF.

The chain couples TRBV4-1 to TRBJ2-5, with D perhaps being TRBD1 or TRBD2 (5 bases each). The CDR3 has 14 residues. Germline V gene data show CDR1 as MGHRA and CDR2 as YSYEKL. Trimming shortened V by 4 bases and J by 2 bases, and 11 bases separated the two germline ends. CDR3 DNA: TGCGCCAGCAGCCTCCAGGGACCTCAAGAGACCCAGTACTTC. The encoded protein is CASSLQGPQETQYF.

This clonotype has a handful of counts. The chain couples TRBV12-3 or TRBV12-4 to TRBJ2-6; D might be TRBD1 (5 bases). V dropped 2 bases and J dropped 2 bases, with 7 bases sitting between them. CDR3 length: 15 amino acids. The CDR3 region is CASSLSTAGANVLTF. CDR3 nucleotide sequence: TGTGCCAGCAGTTTATCGACAGCTGGGGCCAACGTCCTGACTTTC.

This clonotype was recorded a few times. The junction and the germline gene differ at one end; a read error may be behind it. This sequence joins TRBV7-3 and TRBJ2-5; D possibly corresponds to TRBD1 (5 bases). Germline V gives CDR1 SGHTA, CDR2 FQGTGA. The CDR3 is 14 residues long. The CDR3 sequence is CASSLVAGRETQYF. CDR3 coding DNA: TGTGCTAGCAGCTTAGTGGCAGGGCGGGAGACCCAGTACTTC. Supplemented by reference TRBV7-3 and TRBJ2-5, the full variable domain reads GAGVSQTPSNKVTEKGKYVELRCDPISGHTALYWYRQSLGQGPEFLIYFQGTGAADDSGLPNDRFFAVRPEGSVSTLKIQRTERGDSAVYLCASSLVAGRETQYFGPGTRLLVL.

The genes are TRBV7-2 and TRBJ1-1; D gene uncertain. This CDR3 is 15 amino acids long. Germline V gene lookup returns CDR1 SGHTA and CDR2 FQGNSA. Trimming took off 5 bases at V and 4 bases at J, with 17 bases between the two ends. The CDR3: CASSQLGRDATEAFF. For the CDR3, the DNA is TGTGCCAGCAGCCAGCTCGGACGGGATGCCACTGAAGCTTTCTTT.

The chain joins TRBV20-1 to TRBJ2-3, with TRBD1 as a possible D gene (6 bases). CDR1 is DFQATT, CDR2 SNEGSKA, per germline (reference sequence). The CDR3 is made up of 14 amino acids. Trimming pared 4 bases from V and 2 bases from J, leaving 13 bases between. CDR3 region: CSATRPGDTDTQYF. The CDR3 nucleotides are TGCAGTGCTACGCGACCAGGGGACACAGATACGCAGTATTTT.

This chain links TRBV24-1 with TRBJ1-1, with 8 bases aligning to TRBD1. Unmatched junction bases numbered 7, after V lost 7 bases and J lost 4 bases. Germline V gene lookup returns CDR1 KGHDR and CDR2 SFDVKD. The CDR3 is made up of 14 amino acids. The CDR3 is CATSEGQVGTEAFF. The CDR3 nucleotides are TGTGCCACCAGCGAGGGACAGGTAGGCACTGAAGCTTTCTTT.

A single count supports this clonotype. The V call is TRBV2, the J call TRBJ1-4; D remains ambiguous. The V gene's germline CDR1 is SNHLY and CDR2 FYNNEI. The V and J ends lost 6 bases and 4 bases respectively, with 15 bases between them. The CDR3 totals 15 residues. The CDR3 is CASRGEGRINEKLFF. CDR3 coding DNA: TGTGCCAGCAGGGGCGAGGGTCGGATTAATGAAAAACTGTTTTTT.

The rearrangement uses TRBV6-9 and TRBJ2-7, with D tentatively TRBD2 (6 bases). CDR3 length: 15 amino acids. V lost 5 bases to trimming and J lost 6 bases, with 20 bases between them. From germline, CDR1 is MNHGY and CDR2 SVAAGI. DNA for the CDR3: TGTGCCAGCAGTGAAGTGCACAAAGGGACTGCCGAGCAGTACTTC. Translating gives CASSEVHKGTAEQYF.

The chain employs TRBV7-9 and TRBJ2-7; perhaps TRBD2 as D (5 bases). Trimming left V 3 bases short and J 2 bases short, with 8 bases between. Germline-derived CDR1 and CDR2 are SEHNR and FQNEAQ (reference sequence). The CDR3 is 13 residues long. CDR3 coding DNA: TGTGCCAGCAGCTTCGACGGGGCCTACGAGCAGTACTTC. This gives the protein CASSFDGAYEQYF.

This clonotype was detected many times. The genes are TRBV10-3 and TRBJ2-5; D unclear. Between the trimmed V and J ends, which lost 8 bases and 5 bases, there was a span of 15 bases. The germline V gene encodes CDR1 ENHRY and CDR2 SYGVKD. The CDR3 has 13 residues. The CDR3 region is CAIFVQSTETQYF. DNA for the CDR3: TGTGCCATCTTCGTCCAAAGTACGGAGACCCAGTACTTC.

The rearrangement links TRBV11-2 to TRBJ2-6, with D perhaps matching TRBD1 (6 bases). The CDR3 loop spans 21 amino acids. Looked up from germline, CDR1 is SGHAT and CDR2 is FQNNGV. Trimming stripped 7 bases from V and 3 bases from J, with 31 bases between. In nucleotides, the CDR3 is TGTGCCAGCAACCCCAGATCGGGCCAGGGGCAGTCCCTCGGTGGGGCCAACGTCCTGACTTTC. It translates to CASNPRSGQGQSLGGANVLTF.

The chain links TRBV9 to TRBJ1-1; no clear D. Per the germline V gene, CDR1 is SGDLS and CDR2 is YYNGEE. The V end lost 0 bases, the J end lost 2 bases, and 5 bases lay between the germline ends. The CDR3 contains 13 residues. The CDR3: CASSVAFNTEAFF. The CDR3 DNA reads TGTGCCAGCAGCGTAGCCTTTAACACTGAAGCTTTCTTT.